A single T cell receptor beta chain is shown here with its context. These data belong to a study of OX40 agonist ivuxolimab in advanced cancers. Produced via immunoSEQ multiplex PCR; TCRdb's table is partial and in-frame only. This table has about 20,000 clones, under 90% appearing once. The clonotype comes from an adult with an advanced solid tumor such as melanoma, head and neck, liver or kidney cancer. Specimen: CD4+ or CD8+ T cells sorted from blood, collected in a trial of the OX40 agonist ivuxolimab.

The CDR3 DNA reads TGTGCCAGCACCAAGGACAGGGGAGCTGGAAACACCATATATTTT. It encodes CASTKDRGAGNTIYF. The rearrangement uses TRBV9 and TRBJ1-3; 9 positions agree with TRBD1. V shed 6 bases, J shed 2 bases, and the junction held 6 bases outside the gene matches. This CDR3 has 15 residues. In germline, CDR1 is SGDLS, CDR2 YYNGEE.